This TCR beta chain was documented in a study of OX40 agonist ivuxolimab in advanced cancers. Across the whole study: Patients received intravenous ivuxolimab every 2 weeks at 0.01 to 10 mg/kg. With a range of 23 to 79, age averaged roughly 60 years, and 70% to 85% were male.

This clone showed up just once. Some clones are missing from TCRdb's copy, which holds only in-frame ones; the method was immunoSEQ multiplex PCR. This sample has about 78,000 clones; approximately 90% occur once, and the top ten carry roughly 2.8%. Blood sampling took place at baseline, cycle 4 day 1, and cycle 7 day 1. This CDR3 region has 12 residues. Between the trimmed V and J ends, which lost 4 bases and 4 bases, there was a span of 8 bases. The germline V gene has CDR1 SGHNT and CDR2 YYREEE (reference sequence). The sample was CD4+ or CD8+ T cells sorted from blood, taken in a trial of the OX40 agonist ivuxolimab. The clonotype comes from an adult with an advanced solid tumor such as melanoma, head and neck, liver or kidney cancer. The chain combines TRBV5-4 with TRBJ1-2; D gene ambiguous. The CDR3 nucleotides read TGTGCCAGCAGCAGAGTACTCTATGGCTACACCTTC. Its protein product is CASSRVLYGYTF.